This T cell receptor (beta chain) was captured in a study of T cell responses to AZD1222 COVID-19 vaccine (dated by TCRdb to about 2021). Study-level background: Because spike-specific TCR depth and breadth did not differ between the two schedules, AZD1222 recipients who got a second dose at roughly 4 weeks were pooled with those who got a second dose at roughly 12 weeks. A total of 233 trial participants underwent TCR sequencing, of whom 200 to 220 received two doses of AZD1222 and 26 received two doses of the MenACWY control vaccine. Trial participants were enrolled by age into subgroups of 18-55, 56-69 and 70-plus years, and around 150, 29 and 61 TCR-sequenced participants, respectively, were included in these subgroups. Study-wide conclusions, independent of this receptor: Participants were mostly white British and included more females than males, and it was suggested by the authors that clonal diversity may have been underestimated. In the small 56-69-year group, the increase in depth fell short of significance, most likely because of low power. Because no day 14 peak-response samples were available, repertoires were characterized only after the peak T cell response. Conclusions about previously exposed vaccinees were limited because only six AZD1222 recipients were SARS-CoV-2 seropositive at baseline. Spike-specific TCR breadth and depth rose significantly after two AZD1222 doses compared with day 0 and with MenACWY recipients. Reportedly, close to half of the unique spike-specific TCRs recognized epitopes lying outside the regions that are mutated in the B.1.351 and B.1.1.7 variants. The whole spike protein was spanned by vaccine-associated CD4 TCRs, and dominant responses were seen in regions 160-218 and 743-854.

V and J are trimmed by 1 base and 5 bases, and the gene matches miss 12 bases of the junction. Based on the germline V gene, the CDR1 and CDR2 sequences are MNHNS and SASEGT. The CDR3, cysteine through phenylalanine, is 18 amino acids long. Left in the record is the CDR3 DNA by itself, 54 bases read in frame from the first base. The meaning of the sample's time point label: baseline before first vaccination. The vaccinee samples were drawn from two UK trials, COV001 and COV002, one of which was a single-blind randomized controlled phase 2/3 trial testing AZD1222 (ChAdOx1 nCoV-19) in healthy adults. Trial participant PBMC samples were collected at day 0 and day 28 after the second dose for TCRbeta chain sequencing. Note on this clone: Its antigen remains unidentified. No much larger clone exists at a distance of one base, and base qualities are not known.

The CDR3 regions of human TCRbeta chains were subjected to immunosequencing. The published analysis was carried out like this. Repertoire TCRs were matched against a reference library of SARS-CoV-2-specific TCRs generated with the MIRA antigen-specificity platform. Breadth was defined as the fraction of unique TCRs that were SARS-CoV-2-associated. Depth was defined as the fraction of total T cells that were SARS-CoV-2-associated. Using the MIRA data, each spike-specific TCR was mapped to the spike region that the TCR reacts to and placed in a CD4 or CD8 class. Log10-transformed breadth and depth values were compared by one-way ANOVA with Sidak's multiple comparisons tests. In TCRdb, the immuneACCESS table is reduced to in-frame sequences with V and J assigned. These tables do not hold every clone; where another copy was compared, an unresolved V gene accounts for under half, and the others remain unexplained. The V and J calls and clone size come from that table; D and trimming were worked out from the DNA. The sample has approximately 85,000 clones on record, 86% of them singletons. Approximately 7% of the sample belongs to the ten largest clones.

The V and J segments used are TRBV6-1 and TRBJ1-5; TRBD1 agrees with 9 junctional bases. This TCR was sampled from an adult in good health. The input for sequencing was peripheral blood, taken on day 0 of AZD1222 vaccination. The CDR3 reads as follows: CASSEGGTGWVFHQPQHF. The nucleotide sequence reads TGTGCCAGCAGTGAAGGAGGGACAGGGTGGGTTTTTCATCAGCCCCAGCATTTT.